Described below is a single T cell receptor (beta chain) sequence and its context. Its antigen is as yet unknown. The CDR3 totals 17 residues. Germline values: CDR1 SGHRS, CDR2 YFSETQ. The germline V and J ends were trimmed by 0 bases and 0 bases, with 13 bases remaining between them. Template switching with 5'RACE generated the TCR cDNA and added a universal primer site and UMIs. TCRdb reprocessed the 5' RACE reads via MiXCR and lists one record per CDR3 protein. The table includes about 150,000 distinct CDR3 sequences, roughly 6.2% detected once. This sample stems from a study of T cells after yellow fever vaccination. About the study: With SMART-Seq v4 Ultra Low Input, the fractions containing low cell numbers were prepared. General study results and limits: Peaking faster, on day 5 versus 15, the secondary response was nonetheless weaker. Most clones from primary vaccination resurfaced after the booster (96% CD4, around 90% CD8).

The rearrangement joins TRBV5-1 to TRBJ1-3; TRBD1 is a possible D gene (6 bases). This material consisted of CD4+ T cells sorted from PBMCs, taken on the day of the first yellow fever vaccination. The receptor comes from a man aged 18 to 35 who received the YFV17D yellow fever vaccine. The CDR3 sequence: CASSLASQGDSGNTIYF. The CDR3 DNA reads as TGCGCCAGCAGCTTGGCATCACAGGGAGACTCTGGAAACACCATATATTTT.